This T cell receptor (beta chain) was captured in a study of T cell responses to AZD1222 COVID-19 vaccine. The CDR3 covers 16 residues. Germline CDR1 SGHTA, CDR2 FQGNSA. With 4 bases clipped from V and 0 bases from J, the junction kept 4 bases outside the gene matches. TCRdb's copy holds only in-frame clones and misses some; the assay was immunoSEQ multiplex PCR. The table has tens of thousands of clones, around 80% seen once. This receptor was obtained from an adult in good health. The chain is built from TRBV7-2 and TRBJ1-3; TRBD1 agrees at 9 bases. The sequences come from peripheral blood, collected on day 0 of AZD1222 vaccination. The CDR3 DNA is TGTGCCAGCAGCTCACAGGGGGCCCACTCTGGAAACACCATATATTTT. It codes for CASSSQGAHSGNTIYF.